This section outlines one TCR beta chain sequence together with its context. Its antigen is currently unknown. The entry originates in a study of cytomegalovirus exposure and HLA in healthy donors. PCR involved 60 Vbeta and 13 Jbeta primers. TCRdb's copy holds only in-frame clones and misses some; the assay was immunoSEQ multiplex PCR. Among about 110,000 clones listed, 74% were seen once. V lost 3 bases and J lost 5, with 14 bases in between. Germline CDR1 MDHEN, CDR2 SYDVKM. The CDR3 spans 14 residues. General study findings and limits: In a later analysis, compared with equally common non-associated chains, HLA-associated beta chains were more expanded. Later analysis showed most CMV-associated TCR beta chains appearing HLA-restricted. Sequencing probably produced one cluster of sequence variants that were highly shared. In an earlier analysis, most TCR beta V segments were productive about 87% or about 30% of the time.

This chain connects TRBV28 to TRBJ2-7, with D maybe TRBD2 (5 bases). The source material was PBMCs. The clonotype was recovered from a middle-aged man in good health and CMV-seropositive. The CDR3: CASSFPAKEDEQYF. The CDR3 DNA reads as TGTGCCAGCAGTTTCCCGGCAAAGGAGGACGAGCAGTACTTC.